This T cell receptor (beta chain) was profiled in a study of T cell repertoires in cytomegalovirus infection. On the study more broadly: Newly reported HLA-C-restricted and thoroughly characterized HLA-B-restricted CMV epitopes were employed. CMV infection plus the matching HLA type was flagged by public TCR beta signatures. Notes on the study in general: Dominating the ex vivo response were HLA-C-restricted CMV-specific TCR beta clonotypes.

Germline V gene sequence: CDR1 MNHEY, CDR2 SVGEGT. This CDR3 region has 13 residues. Trimming took off 2 bases at V and 9 bases at J, with 12 bases between the two ends. Remarks on this clonotype: What it binds is not known.

Each CDR3 protein is one row after TCRdb ran MiXCR on the reads. Among 450,000 to 600,000 distinct CDR3 sequences listed, roughly a third were seen once. The chain couples TRBV6-2 or TRBV6-3 to TRBJ2-3; no clear D gene. The sequence was collected from a human donor in good health (CMV status not recorded). Some clones in this sample may be carry-over from other donors' samples. Sequenced here: cultured PBMCs, sampled from culture after CMV antigen stimulation. The CDR3 DNA follows: TGTGCCAGCAGTTACGGTGGGGTACCGACGCAGTATTTT. Residues: CASSYGGVPTQYF.